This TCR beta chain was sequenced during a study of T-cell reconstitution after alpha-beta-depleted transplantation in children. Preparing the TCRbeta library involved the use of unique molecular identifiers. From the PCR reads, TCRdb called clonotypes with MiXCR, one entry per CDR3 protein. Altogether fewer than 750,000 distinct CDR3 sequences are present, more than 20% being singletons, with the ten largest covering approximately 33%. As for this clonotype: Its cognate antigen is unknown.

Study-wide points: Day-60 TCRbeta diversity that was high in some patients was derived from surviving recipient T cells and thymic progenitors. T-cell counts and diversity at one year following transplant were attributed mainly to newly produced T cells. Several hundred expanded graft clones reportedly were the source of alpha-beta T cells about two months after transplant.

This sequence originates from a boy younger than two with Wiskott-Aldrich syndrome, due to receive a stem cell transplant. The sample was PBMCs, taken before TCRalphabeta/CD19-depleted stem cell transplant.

The CDR3 DNA follows: TGTGCCAGCAGGCAGAACAATGAGCAGTTCTTC. Translation: CASRQNNEQFF. The chain recombines TRBV3-1 with TRBJ2-1; no definite D call. CDR1 LGHDT and CDR2 YNNKEL come from the germline V gene (reference sequence). V was shortened by 6 bases and J by 5 bases, with 5 bases between the two germline ends. This CDR3 comprises 11 residues.